The 21 T cell receptor beta chains reported below all come from one sample, sequenced in a study of blood T cells in healthy people across ages. Alongside a J-beta primer mix, a sample-barcoded 5' primer served in a second PCR lasting about 7 to 12 cycles. TCRdb itself ran the 5' RACE reads through MiXCR, one entry per CDR3 protein. In the table there are 1,500,000 or so distinct CDR3 sequences, around 55% of which are singletons. Source material: blood. The receptors come from a man between 18 and 29 years old in good health.

The chain is built from TRBV7-9 and TRBJ2-1; the D gene is possibly TRBD2 (6 bases). V lost 2 bases to trimming and J lost 7 bases, with 21 bases between them. This CDR3 is built from 17 residues. Germline loops: CDR1 SEHNR, CDR2 FQNEAQ (reference sequence). The CDR3 region is CASSLPSLGEAVNEQFF. The CDR3, as DNA: TGTGCCAGCAGCTTACCCTCCTTGGGGGAGGCGGTGAATGAGCAGTTCTTC.

The V and J genes are TRBV28 and TRBJ2-5; TRBD2 agrees at 10 bases. This CDR3 has 14 amino acids. Germline lookup yields CDR1 MDHEN and CDR2 SYDVKM. Trimming at V came to 5 bases and at J to 11 bases, leaving 11 bases not matched to a gene. The CDR3 loop reads CASSLLAGEDEQYF. CDR3 nucleotides: TGTGCCAGCAGTCTCCTAGCGGGGGAGGATGAGCAGTACTTC.

V is TRBV9 and J is TRBJ1-4; tentatively, D is TRBD1 (5 bases). The CDR3 runs 16 residues. Trimming left V 0 bases short and J 0 bases short, with 9 bases between. Germline V gives CDR1 SGDLS, CDR2 YYNGEE. The CDR3 is CASSVAGFATNEKLFF. DNA of the CDR3: TGTGCCAGCAGCGTAGCAGGGTTTGCAACTAATGAAAAACTGTTTTTT. Supplemented by reference TRBV9 and TRBJ1-4, the full variable domain reads DSGVTQTPKHLITATGQRVTLRCSPRSGDLSVYWYQQSLDQGLQFLIQYYNGEERAKGNILERFSAQQFPDLHSELNLSSLELGDSALYFCASSVAGFATNEKLFFGSGTQLSVL.

This chain connects TRBV6-5 to TRBJ2-1, with TRBD1 identical over 7 bases. V trimming: 2 bases; J trimming: 10 bases; junction bases outside the gene matches: 8. The CDR3 has 14 residues. The germline CDR1 and CDR2 sequences are MNHEY and SVGAGI. In DNA, the CDR3 is TGTGCCAGCAGTTACGGGACAGAAGCCTACGAGCAGTTCTTC. Translating gives CASSYGTEAYEQFF.

A note on this clonotype: It is likely a read error: a sequence one base away is far more abundant. The V gene is TRBV5-1, the J gene TRBJ2-7; 7 bases map to TRBD1. The DNA matches TRBJ2-1 better at its end, which makes the J call doubtful. CDR1 and CDR2 (germline): SGHRS, YFSETQ. The length of the CDR3 is 14 residues. The CDR3: CASSLGDSSYEQFF. The CDR3 region has the DNA TGCGCCAGCAGCTTGGGGGACAGCTCCTACGAGCAGTTCTTC.

This chain uses TRBV5-5 with TRBJ1-4, with TRBD1 identical over 8 bases. The length of the CDR3 is 15 residues. Germline CDR1 and CDR2: SGHKS and YYEKEE (reference sequence). The junction had 9 bases not matched to a gene; V was cut back by 4 bases and J by 7 bases. CDR3 sequence: CASSIRTGSIEKLFF. For the CDR3, the DNA is TGTGCCAGCAGCATCCGGACAGGGTCGATTGAAAAACTGTTTTTT.

V gene TRBV15 combines with J gene TRBJ2-1; 8 nucleotides align to TRBD2. The CDR3 covers 15 residues. After removal of 5 bases from V and 1 base from J, the junction contained 4 bases not matched to a gene. In germline, CDR1 is LNHNV, CDR2 YYDKDF (reference sequence). The CDR3 loop is CATSRSGSSYNEQFF. CDR3 in DNA: TGTGCCACCAGCCGAAGCGGGAGTTCCTACAATGAGCAGTTCTTC.

V and J are TRBV15 and TRBJ2-7; D ambiguous. Between the trimmed V and J ends, which lost 4 bases and 3 bases, there was a span of 19 bases. The CDR3 totals 16 residues. Looked up from germline, CDR1 is LNHNV and CDR2 is YYDKDF (reference sequence). The CDR3 DNA reads as TGTGCCACCAGCATCTGGGGTGGGGATAAGGGCTACGAGCAGTACTTC. Residues: CATSIWGGDKGYEQYF.

This clonotype appeared a few times. V is TRBV23-1 and J is TRBJ2-7; D is uncertain. TRBV23-1 is designated an ORF whose function remains uncertain. The CDR3 loop spans 16 amino acids. The germline V and J ends were trimmed by 3 bases and 2 bases, with 17 bases remaining between them. The DNA of the CDR3 is TGCGCCAGCAGTCACTCAGACCGAACTATGCCCTACGAGCAGTACTTC. It is translated as CASSHSDRTMPYEQYF.

This chain joins TRBV6-5 and TRBJ2-7; D unresolved. The J call may be mistaken, given a closer DNA end match to TRBJ2-5. Germline CDR1 reads MNHEY; CDR2 reads SVGAGI. This CDR3 has 15 residues. The CDR3 protein is CASSSGQLKRETQYF. The CDR3, as DNA: TGTGCCAGCAGTTCAGGCCAACTCAAGCGAGAGACCCAGTACTTC.

The V gene is TRBV20-1, the J gene TRBJ2-1; 7 nucleotides align to TRBD2. Germline CDR1 reads DFQATT; CDR2 reads SNEGSKA (reference sequence). The CDR3 covers 14 residues. Trimming cost V 4 bases and J 6 bases; bases outside gene matches: 9. In DNA form, the CDR3 reads TGCAGTGCTACCACCGGACTAGGTGGCAATGAGCAGTTCTTC. This translates into CSATTGLGGNEQFF.

This clonotype was observed a few times. The junction and the germline gene differ at one end; a read error may be behind it. This rearrangement joins TRBV20-1 to TRBJ2-1; perhaps TRBD2 as D (5 bases). Germline V gene sequence: CDR1 DFQATT, CDR2 SNEGSKA (reference sequence). The CDR3 is 17 amino acids. The CDR3 protein is CSARETQKRWSYSEQFF. DNA for the CDR3: TGCAGTGCTAGAGAGACTCAGAAGCGGTGGAGTTACAGTGAGCAGTTCTTC.

The chain uses TRBV11-2 and TRBJ2-7; the match to TRBD1 covers 9 bases. The DNA matches TRBJ2-5 better at its end, which makes the J call doubtful. CDR1 is SGHAT and CDR2 is FQNNGV in the germline V gene. The CDR3 loop spans 15 amino acids. The CDR3 coding sequence is TGTGCCAGCAGCGGGGGGGGACAGGGCCTAGAGACCCAGTACTTC. This gives the protein CASSGGGQGLETQYF.

This chain connects TRBV12-3 or TRBV12-4 to TRBJ1-6, with unresolved D. Between the trimmed V and J ends, which lost 5 bases and 7 bases, there was a span of 12 bases. The CDR3 length is 14 residues. The CDR3 region has the DNA TGTGCCAGCAGTCAGTCGGCTCCCAATTCACCCCTCCACTTT. Translated, it gives CASSQSAPNSPLHF.

This chain connects TRBV2 to TRBJ2-2, with 9 nucleotides matching TRBD1. Germline V lookup: CDR1 SNHLY, CDR2 FYNNEI. CDR3 length equals 15 residues. V dropped 7 bases and J dropped 0; count of bases not matched to a gene: 3. CDR3 loop: CASIRDRANTGELFF. The CDR3 coding sequence is TGTGCCAGCATCCGGGACAGGGCGAACACCGGGGAGCTGTTTTTT.

This clonotype was picked up a small number of times. The V and J genes are TRBV7-9 and TRBJ1-2; a weak D match, TRBD1 (5 bases). V lost 2 bases, J lost 4 bases, and 8 bases lay in between. CDR3 size: 13 residues. Germline loops: CDR1 SEHNR, CDR2 FQNEAQ (reference sequence). CDR3 in DNA: TGTGCCAGCAGCTTAAACCAGGGCTATGGCTACACCTTC. This codes for CASSLNQGYGYTF.

This chain uses TRBV3-1 with TRBJ2-5; no firm D call. Trimming pared 0 bases from V and 4 bases from J, leaving 6 bases between. The CDR3 totals 13 residues. Looked up from germline, CDR1 is LGHDT and CDR2 is YNNKEL (reference sequence). CDR3 sequence (DNA): TGTGCCAGCAGCCAAGAGGTATCAGAGACCCAGTACTTC. Residues: CASSQEVSETQYF.

The genes are TRBV29-1 and TRBJ2-4; maybe TRBD2 (6 bases). The J call is uncertain, as TRBJ2-7 better fits the DNA end. The CDR3 extends over 13 amino acids. From germline, CDR1 is SQVTM and CDR2 ANQGSEA. The CDR3 sequence is CSVGDGRGYEQYF. The CDR3 nucleotides are TGCAGCGTTGGAGACGGGAGAGGGTACGAGCAGTACTTC.

This clonotype turned up a few times. V and J are TRBV15 and TRBJ2-4; 11 bases line up with TRBD1. CDR3 length: 16 residues. The ends lost 5 bases at V and 8 bases at J; junction bases unmatched: 11. Per germline, CDR1 LNHNV and CDR2 YYDKDF (reference sequence). This chain's CDR3 is CATSGIPGQGVHIQYF. CDR3 DNA sequence: TGTGCCACCAGCGGGATACCGGGACAGGGGGTTCACATTCAGTACTTC.

V usage is TRBV5-5 and J usage is TRBJ2-7, with D possibly TRBD2 on 5 matching bases. The CDR3 extends over 12 amino acids. The ends were cut back, 7 bases at V and 2 bases at J, with 10 bases in the middle. From germline, CDR1 is SGHKS and CDR2 YYEKEE (reference sequence). This CDR3 is CASGHGTYEQYF. CDR3 nucleotide sequence: TGTGCCAGCGGGCACGGGACCTACGAGCAGTACTTC. The full variable domain, completed using reference TRBV5-5 and TRBJ2-7, is DAGVTQSPTHLIKTRGQQVTLRCSPISGHKSVSWYQQVLGQGPQFIFQYYEKEERGRGNFPDRFSARQFPNYSSELNVNALLLGDSALYLCASGHGTYEQYFGPGTRLTVT.

V usage is TRBV7-9 and J usage is TRBJ1-6, with unresolved D. Germline loops: CDR1 SEHNR, CDR2 FQNEAQ (reference sequence). The V gene lost 7 bases and the J gene lost 8 bases, with 12 bases spanning the gap. The CDR3 length is 13 residues. The CDR3 DNA is TGTGCCAGCACCCCAATCGGCGATTCACCCCTCCACTTT. Amino acids: CASTPIGDSPLHF.